Detailed here is one T cell receptor (beta chain). These data come from a study of blood T cells in healthy people across ages. Across the study: Capture by template switching was about one barcoded beta molecule per two T cells.

Donors gave 8 to 10 milliliters of peripheral blood apiece. The authors ran a second PCR of roughly 6 to 11 cycles using a sample-barcoded 5' primer and a J-beta primer mix. MiXCR was run by TCRdb on the 5' RACE reads, yielding one entry per CDR3 protein. Here the sample spans 1.5 million to 2 million distinct CDR3 sequences, about 35% being singletons. Germline loops: CDR1 SGHRS, CDR2 YFSETQ. V shed 0 bases and J shed 6 bases, with 14 bases lying between them. This CDR3 spans 15 amino acids. Input material: blood. This receptor was obtained from a woman aged 25 to 45 in good health. The chain is built from TRBV5-1 and TRBJ2-3, with D perhaps TRBD1 (6 bases). The CDR3 DNA reads TGCGCCAGCAGCTTGGGGGGCGGACAGAAGGATACGCAGTATTTT. Encoded protein: CASSLGGGQKDTQYF.